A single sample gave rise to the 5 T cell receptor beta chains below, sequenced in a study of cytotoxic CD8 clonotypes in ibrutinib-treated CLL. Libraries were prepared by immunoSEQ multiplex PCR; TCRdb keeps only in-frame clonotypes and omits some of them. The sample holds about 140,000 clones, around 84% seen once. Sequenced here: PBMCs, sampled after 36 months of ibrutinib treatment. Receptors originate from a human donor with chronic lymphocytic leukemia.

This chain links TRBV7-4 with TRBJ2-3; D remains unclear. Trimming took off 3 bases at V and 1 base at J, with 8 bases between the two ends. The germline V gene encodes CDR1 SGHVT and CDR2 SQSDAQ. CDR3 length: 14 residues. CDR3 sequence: CASSLTPRTDTQYF. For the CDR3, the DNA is TGTGCCAGCAGCTTGACTCCCCGCACAGATACGCAGTATTTT.

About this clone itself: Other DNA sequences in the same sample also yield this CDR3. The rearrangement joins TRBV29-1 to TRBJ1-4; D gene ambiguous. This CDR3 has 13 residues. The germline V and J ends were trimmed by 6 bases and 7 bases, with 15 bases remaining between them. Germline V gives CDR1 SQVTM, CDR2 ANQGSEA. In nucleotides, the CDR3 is TGCAGCGTAGGACGAGCCCTTGGTGAAAAACTGTTTTTT. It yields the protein CSVGRALGEKLFF.

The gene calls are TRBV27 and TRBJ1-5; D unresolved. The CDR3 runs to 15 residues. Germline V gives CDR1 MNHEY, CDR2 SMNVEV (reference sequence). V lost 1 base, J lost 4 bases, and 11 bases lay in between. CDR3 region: CASSLFSAGNQPQHF. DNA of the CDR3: TGTGCCAGCAGTTTATTTTCGGCAGGTAATCAGCCCCAGCATTTT.

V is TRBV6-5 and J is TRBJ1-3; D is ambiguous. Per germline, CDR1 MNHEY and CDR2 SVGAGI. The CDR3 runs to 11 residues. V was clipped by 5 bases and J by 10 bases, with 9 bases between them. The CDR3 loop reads CASSELETIYF. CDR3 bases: TGTGCCAGCAGTGAACTTGAAACCATATATTTT.

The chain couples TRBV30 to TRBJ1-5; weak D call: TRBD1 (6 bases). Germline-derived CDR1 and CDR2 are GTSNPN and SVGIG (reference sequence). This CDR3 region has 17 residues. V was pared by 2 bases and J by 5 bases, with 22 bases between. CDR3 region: CAWSPSRTVFWDQPQHF. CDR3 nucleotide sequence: TGTGCCTGGAGTCCATCTCGGACAGTATTCTGGGATCAGCCCCAGCATTTT.